These 20 T cell receptor beta chains came from one sample sequenced in a study of blood T cells in healthy people across ages. A second PCR of roughly 6 to 12 cycles used a sample-barcoded 5' primer and a J-beta primer mix. MiXCR, applied by TCRdb to the 5' RACE reads, yields one record per CDR3 protein. The table shows about 830,000 distinct CDR3 sequences, with 62% occurring only once. The sequenced sample consisted of blood. These receptors came from a man aged 25 to 40 in good health.

The gene calls are TRBV7-8 and TRBJ1-5; D unresolved. V was pared by 5 bases and J by 0 bases, with 14 bases between. The CDR3 has 16 residues. The V gene's germline CDR1 is SGHVS and CDR2 FQNEAQ. CDR3 nucleotide sequence: TGTGCCAGCAGCCCCGAGGGCAGGTATAGCAATCAGCCCCAGCATTTT. This encodes CASSPEGRYSNQPQHF.

V usage is TRBV20-1 and J usage is TRBJ2-6; 8 nucleotides match TRBD1. The CDR3 has 17 residues. From germline, CDR1 is DFQATT and CDR2 SNEGSKA (reference sequence). The V segment lost 1 base and the J segment 4 bases; nucleotides outside the gene matches: 9. CDR3 amino acids: CSARGQGASPGANVLTF. The CDR3 region has the DNA TGCAGTGCTAGAGGGCAGGGGGCTTCTCCCGGGGCCAACGTCCTGACTTTC.

The chain employs TRBV10-3 and TRBJ1-1; D remains unclear. Germline CDR1 is ENHRY and CDR2 is SYGVKD. This CDR3 has 14 residues. Trimming stripped 5 bases from V and 5 bases from J, with 15 bases between. The CDR3 nucleotides read TGTGCCATCAGTCTCAGTGACGAAGGGACTGAAGCTTTCTTT. Residues: CAISLSDEGTEAFF.

The V and J genes are TRBV7-3 and TRBJ2-2, with 8 bases identical to TRBD2. The CDR3 is 16 amino acids. Per the germline V gene, CDR1 is SGHTA and CDR2 is FQGTGA. The ends lost 1 base at V and 0 bases at J; junction bases unmatched: 1. The CDR3 spells CASSLIGGANTGELFF. As DNA, the CDR3 is TGTGCCAGCAGCTTAATCGGGGGGGCGAACACCGGGGAGCTGTTTTTT.

The rearrangement links TRBV6-6 to TRBJ1-5; 7 bases match TRBD1. V shed 0 bases, J shed 8 bases, and the junction held 1 base outside the gene matches. This CDR3 is built from 13 residues. The V gene's germline CDR1 is MNHNY and CDR2 SVGAGI (reference sequence). The CDR3 sequence is CASSYSDREPQHF. The CDR3 bases are TGTGCCAGCAGTTACTCAGACAGGGAGCCCCAGCATTTT.

The chain carries TRBV10-3 and TRBJ1-6; D not certain. Trimming removed 0 bases at V and 11 bases at J, with 14 bases between. This CDR3 spans 15 amino acids. Looked up from germline, CDR1 is ENHRY and CDR2 is SYGVKD. The CDR3 DNA follows: TGTGCCATCAGTGAGTCGACCCCGAATCTTACACCCCTCCACTTT. It encodes CAISESTPNLTPLHF.

Points on this clonotype: A much larger clone differs by one base, so this may be a read error. V and J are TRBV20-1 and TRBJ2-3; perhaps TRBD2 as D (5 bases). CDR1 and CDR2 from the germline V gene are DFQATT and SNEGSKA (reference sequence). This CDR3 is 15 amino acids long. CDR3 amino acids: CSAASGASSIDTQYF. DNA for the CDR3: TGCAGTGCTGCGAGCGGCGCCTCTAGCATAGATACGCAGTATTTT.

In DNA form, the CDR3 reads TGCAGTGCTCTCCGGACAGGCCAGTTTGGTACGCAGTATTTT. It codes for CSALRTGQFGTQYF. This sequence joins TRBV20-1 and TRBJ2-3; 7 bases are shared with TRBD1. The J segment lost 8 bases and the V segment lost 5 bases, leaving 13 bases of the junction unmatched. CDR3 size: 14 residues. The germline V gene has CDR1 DFQATT and CDR2 SNEGSKA (reference sequence).

The genes are TRBV3-1 and TRBJ2-4; D is undetermined. Germline V CDR1 and CDR2: LGHDT, YNNKEL (reference sequence). V lost 0 bases, J lost 9 bases, and 12 bases lay in between. This CDR3 has 14 amino acids. Here the CDR3 reads CASSQDAGSSIQYF. CDR3 DNA sequence: TGTGCCAGCAGCCAAGATGCCGGGTCGAGCATTCAGTACTTC. Variable domain in full (rest from reference TRBV3-1 and TRBJ2-4): DTAVSQTPKYLVTQMGNDKSIKCEQNLGHDTMYWYKQDSKKFLKIMFSYNNKELIINETVPNRFSPKSPDKAHLNLHINSLELGDSAVYFCASSQDAGSSIQYFGAGTRLSVL.

The chain has TRBV4-2 and TRBJ2-5; 8 nucleotides align to TRBD1. The germline V gene has CDR1 LGHNA and CDR2 YNFKEQ. This CDR3 is 15 amino acids long. With V trimmed by 3 bases and J by 2 bases, 5 bases remained unmatched. The CDR3 coding sequence is TGTGCCAGCAGCCATAGACGGACAGGGCAAGAGACCCAGTACTTC. Protein sequence: CASSHRRTGQETQYF.

The count of this clonotype is one. CDR3 nucleotide sequence: TGTGCCAGCAGTTTCAGCGGGGGGGTAACCGGGGAGCTGTTTTTT. Translated, it gives CASSFSGGVTGELFF. This chain joins TRBV7-3 and TRBJ2-2, with TRBD2 matching 10 bases. The germline CDR1 and CDR2 sequences are SGHTA and FQGTGA. With 6 bases clipped from V and 5 bases from J, the junction kept 6 bases outside the gene matches. The CDR3 runs 15 residues.

This clonotype was recorded only once. This chain joins TRBV12-3 or TRBV12-4 and TRBJ2-5; 8 nucleotides match TRBD1. The J call is doubtful: the DNA matches TRBJ2-7 better. This CDR3 is 13 amino acids long. The DNA of the CDR3 is TGTGCCAGCAGCCGCAGGGGGCGAAGCGAGCAGTACTTC. Its translation: CASSRRGRSEQYF.

V is TRBV6-2 or TRBV6-3 and J is TRBJ2-3; the match to TRBD2 covers 8 bases. Germline V gene lookup returns CDR1 MNHEY and CDR2 SVGEGT. The CDR3 totals 15 residues. V shed 6 bases and J 5 bases; nucleotides not matched to a gene: 10. The CDR3: CASSGGLVPKDTQYF. In nucleotides, the CDR3 is TGTGCCAGCAGCGGGGGACTAGTCCCTAAAGATACGCAGTATTTT.

This chain links TRBV5-6 with TRBJ2-4; TRBD1 is a possible D gene (5 bases). The J call may be wrong; the DNA end is better matched by TRBJ2-5. Germline V gives CDR1 SGHDT, CDR2 YYEEEE. CDR3 length: 15 amino acids. The CDR3 DNA sequence: TGTGCCAGCAGCTCCCTATGGAACAGGCAAGAGACCCAGTACTTC. Translation gives CASSSLWNRQETQYF.

The rearrangement joins TRBV4-3 to TRBJ2-1; 12 nucleotides align to TRBD2. The DNA end favors TRBJ2-7, so the J call may be wrong. Germline loops: CDR1 LGHNA, CDR2 YSLEER. There are 17 residues in the CDR3. The CDR3 sequence is CASSQSLAGGRFNEQYF. In nucleotides, the CDR3 is TGCGCCAGCAGCCAGAGCCTAGCGGGGGGGCGTTTTAACGAGCAGTACTTC.

The CDR3 loop reads CSVESTSSTDTQYF. As DNA, the CDR3 is TGCAGCGTTGAAAGCACCTCTAGCACAGATACGCAGTATTTT. The genes are TRBV29-1 and TRBJ2-3; D is ambiguous. Germline CDR1 SQVTM, CDR2 ANQGSEA. This CDR3 is 14 amino acids long. The V end lost 2 bases, the J end lost 0 bases, and 9 bases lay between the germline ends.

The rearrangement joins TRBV5-6 to TRBJ2-5; 15 bases are a match to TRBD2. The germline gives CDR1 SGHDT, CDR2 YYEEEE. The CDR3 loop spans 19 amino acids. The J segment lost 2 bases and the V segment lost 0 bases, leaving 8 bases of the junction unmatched. Written as DNA, the CDR3 is TGTGCCAGCAGCTTGGACCAATTCGGACTAGCGGGGGGGCAAGAGACCCAGTACTTC. This codes for CASSLDQFGLAGGQETQYF. Combining the CDR3 with reference TRBV5-6 and TRBJ2-5 gives the whole variable domain DAGVTQSPTHLIKTRGQQVTLRCSPKSGHDTVSWYQQALGQGPQFIFQYYEEEERQRGNFPDRFSGHQFPNYSSELNVNALLLGDSALYLCASSLDQFGLAGGQETQYFGPGTRLLVL.

This clonotype showed up just a few times. The chain carries TRBV5-1 and TRBJ2-1; TRBD2 aligns across 8 bases. Germline V gene sequence: CDR1 SGHRS, CDR2 YFSETQ. V dropped 2 bases and J dropped 10; count of bases not matched to a gene: 11. The CDR3 is 15 residues long. The CDR3 sequence is CASSFHGGAGGEQFF. CDR3 DNA: TGCGCCAGCAGCTTTCACGGGGGGGCCGGCGGCGAGCAGTTCTTC.

The table lists this clonotype with a few counts. V usage is TRBV12-3 or TRBV12-4 and J usage is TRBJ2-1; 13 bases align to TRBD2. This CDR3 comprises 14 residues. V lost 5 bases and J lost 7; bases outside the gene matches: 2. CDR3 in DNA: TGTGCCAGCAGTACGGGACTAGCGGGGAATGAGCAGTTCTTC. Its protein product is CASSTGLAGNEQFF.

A word on this clonotype: The junction shows a germline mismatch at one end, possibly a read error. The V and J genes are TRBV29-1 and TRBJ2-7; 8 nucleotides agree with TRBD2. The end of the DNA is better explained by TRBJ2-5, so the J call may be wrong. The CDR3 is 13 residues long. Germline V gives CDR1 SQVTM, CDR2 ANQGSEA. Here the CDR3 DNA reads TGCAGCGTTTTAGCGGGGTTCCAAGGGACCCAGTACTTC. As protein: CSVLAGFQGTQYF.